This note documents a single T cell receptor beta chain sequence. What it binds is not known. A much larger clone differs from this one at a single base, so this may be a read error. The record originates from a study of blood T cells in healthy people across ages. A J-beta primer mix and a sample-barcoded 5' primer were used in a second PCR of about 7 to 12 cycles. Each CDR3 protein gets one entry after TCRdb re-called the 5' RACE reads with MiXCR. The sample contains approximately 810,000 distinct CDR3 sequences, about 28% of which appear only once. Findings and caveats of the study: Per-million-T-cell TCR beta diversity fell roughly linearly with age.

This TCR was sampled from a woman aged 80 or over in good health. The specimen was blood.

CDR3 bases: TGTGCCAGCTGCTCCCTTAGGGGGACTAGTGGTGACAATGAGCAGTTCTTC. This codes for CASCSLRGTSGDNEQFF. The chain has TRBV13 and TRBJ2-1; 8 bases map to TRBD2. Germline V gene sequence: CDR1 PRHDT, CDR2 FYEKMQ (reference sequence). V shed 8 bases and J 5 bases; nucleotides not matched to a gene: 17. The CDR3 extends over 17 amino acids.